This record covers a single T cell receptor beta chain. Its antigen is not identified. This CDR3 spans 16 amino acids. With 4 bases clipped from V and 1 base from J, the junction kept 3 bases outside the gene matches. Germline loops: CDR1 ENHRY, CDR2 SYGVKD. This entry belongs to a study of shared clonotypes between healthy human individuals. Findings of the study overall: Generation probabilities of non-shared clonotypes were lower (relative to those shared by all four donors).

Evenly divided among several immunoSEQ plates was the genomic DNA of each subset. The input for sorted-subset replicate PCRs was 150 to 200 ng DNA, about 29,000 T cell genomes. This table comes from immunoSEQ multiplex PCR, and its TCRdb copy is limited to in-frame clones, with some not included. The sample includes roughly 2.6 million clones, over 85% seen only once; the top ten take around 0.15%. J is TRBJ2-5 and V is TRBV10-3, with 13 bases fitting TRBD2. The TCR originated in a man aged 18 to 30 in good health. Sequenced material: naive CD4+ T cells sorted from blood. Subset meaning: CD45RA+ positively selected. DNA for the CDR3: TGTGCCATCAGTGGCGGGACTAGCGGGATCCAAGAGACCCAGTACTTC. Amino acids: CAISGGTSGIQETQYF.